Shown below are 32 T cell receptor delta chains from a single sample sequenced in a study of Vγ9Vδ2 T cells in congenital toxoplasmosis. TRGC- and TRDC-specific primers primed one-tube template-switch reverse transcription to make cDNA. The TRGC primer was designed to bind both TRGC1 and TRGC2 constant genes. TCRdb re-called clones from the reads using CATT. The table includes over 550 delta-chain clones, roughly 47% detected once. The sequencing input was gamma-delta T cells from blood. The receptors here all came from a child younger than 10 born to a mother with Toxoplasma gondii infection during pregnancy, either congenitally infected or uninfected (not recorded which).

Concerning this clone itself: A far larger clone is off by one base, so a read error is likely. Other DNA sequences from this sample encode an identical CDR3 as well. The chain employs TRDV1 and TRDJ1, with 11 bases that match TRDD3. Here the J gene was assigned by germline matching of the DNA, as TCRdb has none. The germline V gene has CDR1 TSWWSYY and CDR2 QGS. CDR3 length: 23 amino acids. J lost 1 base, V lost 5 bases, and 27 bases had no gene match. CDR3 bases: TGTGCTCTTGGGACTATACTTCCCATCGAAACTGGGGGATATCCTGGGGGCACCGATAAACTCATCTTT. This gives the protein CALGTILPIETGGYPGGTDKLIF.

On this clone itself: A far bigger clonotype differs at one base, so this is likely a read error. V and J are TRDV1 and TRDJ1; 10 bases match TRDD3. The CDR3 has 21 amino acids. CDR1 and CDR2 from the germline V gene are TSWWSYY and QGS. Unmatched junction bases numbered 27, after V lost 0 bases and J lost 11 bases. The CDR3 reads CALGELRGLLPTGGSGGNLIF. In DNA form, the CDR3 reads TGTGCTCTTGGGGAACTGAGGGGTCTGCTTCCAACTGGGGGATCCGGGGGTAATCTCATCTTT.

Details on this clone: A far larger clone is one base from this, pointing to a likely read error. The rearrangement joins TRDV2 to TRDJ1, with D perhaps TRDD3 (5 bases). The germline V and J ends were trimmed by 1 base and 5 bases, with 13 bases remaining between them. In germline, CDR1 is GEAIGNYY, CDR2 EKD. CDR3 length: 14 amino acids. In DNA form, the CDR3 reads TGTGCCTGTGACACGGTGGGGAGGGTAGATAAACTCATCTTT. Its translation: CACDTVGRVDKLIF.

Regarding this clone: A far bigger clonotype differs at one base, so this is likely a read error. The chain links TRDV2 to TRDJ2, with D maybe TRDD3 (5 bases). Since TCRdb gives no J gene, matching the DNA to germline was used here to assign it. Germline V gives CDR1 GEAIGNYY, CDR2 EKD. The CDR3 is made up of 13 amino acids. V shed 1 base and J shed 4 bases, with 6 bases lying between them. The CDR3 here is CACDTWGTAQLFF. As DNA, the CDR3 is TGTGCCTGTGACACATGGGGGACAGCACAACTCTTCTTT.

As regards this clone: This sequence is one base from a far larger clone and is likely a read error. This chain uses TRDV3 with TRDJ1, with TRDD3 identical over 12 bases. Since TCRdb gives no J gene, matching the DNA to germline was used here to assign it. The V gene end was trimmed by 3 bases and the J gene end by 1 base; junction bases not matched to a gene: 27. Germline CDR1 is TVYSNPD and CDR2 is GDNSRS (reference sequence). The CDR3 covers 22 residues. Written as DNA, the CDR3 is TGTGCCTTCACATGGGTGCTCCACCACATATACTGGGGGATACCCCGCACCGATAAACTCATCTTT. As protein: CAFTWVLHHIYWGIPRTDKLIF.

As concerns this clone: This likely came from a read error, as a far larger clone is one base away. The sample holds other DNA sequences that translate to the same CDR3. The chain joins TRDV1 to TRDJ1; 8 bases match TRDD3. TCRdb offers no J gene call, so here the DNA was matched to germline to obtain one. The CDR3 contains 19 residues. CDR1 and CDR2 from the germline V gene are TSWWSYY and QGS. J gave up 1 base and V 6 bases, and 19 bases lay outside the gene matches. The DNA of the CDR3 is TGTGCTCTTGGTGCCCATCGGGCCTACTTCTGGGGGAGCACCGATAAACTCATCTTT. It is translated as CALGAHRAYFWGSTDKLIF.

This clone has more than one count but fewer than ten. This likely traces to a read error, being one base from a far larger clone. The V gene is TRDV1, the J gene TRDJ2; perhaps TRDD3 as D (6 bases). No J gene was available from TCRdb, and it was assigned here by a germline match of the DNA. Trimming took off 1 base at V and 0 bases at J, with 21 bases between the two ends. CDR3 length: 20 residues. In germline, CDR1 is TSWWSYY, CDR2 QGS. CDR3 residues: CALGEREVRGGSALTAQLFF. The CDR3, as DNA: TGTGCTCTTGGGGAACGTGAAGTCAGGGGGGGGAGTGCTTTGACAGCACAACTCTTCTTT.

This clone was seen only a few times. This may be a read error: a much more frequent sequence differs by one nucleotide. This sequence joins TRDV2 and TRDJ3; 11 nucleotides match TRDD3. CDR1 is GEAIGNYY and CDR2 is EKD in the germline V gene. CDR3 length: 18 amino acids. CDR3 nucleotides: TGTGCCTATGACATACTGGGGGATAAGTTATGGGACACCCGACAGATGTTTTTC. Amino acids: CAYDILGDKLWDTRQMFF.

In the case of this clone: Only one base separates this from a far larger clonotype, so it likely reflects a read error. The chain carries TRDV1 and TRDJ1; 9 nucleotides line up with TRDD3. The J gene, absent from TCRdb, was called here by matching the DNA to germline. With 4 bases clipped from V and 0 bases from J, the junction kept 24 bases outside the gene matches. This CDR3 comprises 22 residues. Germline CDR1 is TSWWSYY and CDR2 is QGS. The CDR3 sequence: CALGVSPFYLSGGYRDTDKLIF. The CDR3 DNA sequence: TGTGCTCTTGGGGTCTCGCCTTTCTACTTATCCGGGGGATACCGGGACACCGATAAACTCATCTTT.

Judged by abundance, this clone is large (0.1 to 1%). This chain uses TRDV2 with TRDJ3, with 11 bases matching TRDD3. V lost 0 bases to trimming and J lost 2 bases; unmatched junction nucleotides: 2. From germline, CDR1 is GEAIGNYY and CDR2 EKD. The CDR3 runs 18 residues. As DNA, the CDR3 is TGTGCCTGTGACACCGTACTGGGGGATACCTGGGACACCCGACAGATGTTTTTC. This encodes CACDTVLGDTWDTRQMFF.

This clone appeared once. It is likely a read error: a sequence one base away is far more abundant. The chain recombines TRDV1 with TRDJ1; 8 nucleotides agree with TRDD3. TCRdb does not report a J gene; here it was assigned by matching the DNA to germline references. The CDR3 loop spans 23 amino acids. In germline, CDR1 is TSWWSYY, CDR2 QGS. V lost 8 bases to trimming and J lost 3 bases; unmatched junction nucleotides: 35. The CDR3 spells CALPSDLSSEGTWGTLCPDKLIF. CDR3 in DNA: TGTGCTCTTCCTTCCGATCTTTCCTCAGAGGGAACCTGGGGGACCCTATGCCCCGATAAACTCATCTTT.

This clone was seen more than once but under ten times. This likely traces to a read error, being one base from a far larger clone. The gene calls are TRDV1 and TRDJ1; 7 nucleotides agree with TRDD3. Germline V gene data show CDR1 as TSWWSYY and CDR2 as QGS. The CDR3 sequence is 18 residues long. The CDR3 sequence: CALVELSLPPWGTDKLIF. The DNA of the CDR3 is TGTGCTCTTGTGGAACTTAGTCTACCCCCCTGGGGGACCGATAAACTCATCTTT.

The sample holds one count of this clone. The rearrangement links TRDV1 to TRDJ1; D is perhaps TRDD3 (6 bases). Because TCRdb records no J gene, it was assigned here through a match of the DNA to germline. V was cut by 2 bases and J by 0 bases, with 28 bases left in between. Germline CDR1 reads TSWWSYY; CDR2 reads QGS. The CDR3 covers 21 residues. Here the CDR3 reads CALGEDPGIPRLGTYTDKLIF. The CDR3 nucleotides are TGTGCTCTTGGGGAAGACCCAGGCATACCGAGGCTGGGGACATACACCGATAAACTCATCTTT.

The rearrangement links TRDV1 to TRDJ1; 13 nucleotides agree with TRDD3. TCRdb carries no J gene annotation; the J gene was assigned here by matching the DNA with germline. After removal of 0 bases from V and 10 bases from J, the junction contained 14 bases not matched to a gene. The CDR3 covers 18 residues. Looked up from germline, CDR1 is TSWWSYY and CDR2 is QGS. In nucleotides, the CDR3 is TGTGCTCTTGGGGAACTTAGTCTACCCAACTGGGGGATACGAAGACTCATCTTT. This gives the protein CALGELSLPNWGIRRLIF.

On this clone: TCRdb pairs this DNA with a much larger clone's protein that differs at residue 3, likely a read error; the protein shown was translated from the DNA. The rearrangement links TRDV1 to TRDJ1; a weak D match, TRDD2 (6 bases). TCRdb gives no J gene; it was assigned here by matching the DNA to germline. This CDR3 spans 14 amino acids. CDR1 TSWWSYY and CDR2 QGS come from the germline V gene. The CDR3 protein is CARGIPIPGDKLIF. CDR3 bases: TGTGCTCGTGGGATTCCTATCCCCGGCGATAAACTCATCTTT.

Comments on this clone: A far larger clone differs by one base, so this is likely a read error. This chain connects TRDV2 to TRDJ3, with 8 bases identical to TRDD3. The J gene, missing from TCRdb, was assigned here through DNA to germline matching. The CDR3 loop spans 19 amino acids. Germline CDR1 reads GEAIGNYY; CDR2 reads EKD. Unmatched junction bases numbered 10, after V lost 4 bases and J lost 0 bases. DNA for the CDR3: TGTGCCTGTGAGACCGTGGGATACGGGAGCTCCTGGGACACCCGACAGATGTTTTTC. This translates into CACETVGYGSSWDTRQMFF.

This clone showed up just a few times. This likely traces to a read error, being one base from a far larger clone. Other DNA sequences in the sample encode the same CDR3. The chain recombines TRDV1 with TRDJ2, with D possibly TRDD3 on 6 matching bases. Germline V gives CDR1 TSWWSYY, CDR2 QGS. CDR3 length: 20 amino acids. The germline V and J ends were trimmed by 1 base and 0 bases, with 21 bases remaining between them. CDR3 region: CALGEREVRGGIALTAQLFF. Here the CDR3 DNA reads TGTGCTCTTGGGGAACGTGAAGTCAGGGGGGGAATTGCTTTGACAGCACAACTCTTCTTT.

Note on this clone: This likely stems from a read error, as it lies one base from a far larger clone. Different DNA sequences within this sample yield the same CDR3. This chain links TRDV1 with TRDJ1; D is perhaps TRDD3 (5 bases). The J gene, absent from TCRdb, was called here by matching the DNA to germline. CDR3 size: 16 residues. Germline V CDR1 and CDR2: TSWWSYY, QGS. The CDR3 region is CALGEDKLDLTDKLIF. The CDR3 DNA follows: TGTGCTCTCGGGGAAGATAAGTTGGATCTCACCGATAAACTCATCTTT.

About this clone itself: With a far larger clone one base away, a read error is the likely cause. The V call is TRDV2, the J call TRDJ2; 12 bases fit TRDD3. Matching the DNA to germline supplied the J gene, which TCRdb does not give. The CDR3 runs 19 residues. Germline loops: CDR1 GEAIGNYY, CDR2 EKD. Here the CDR3 reads CACVTLLGDTRTLTAQLFF. In DNA form, the CDR3 reads TGTGCCTGTGTCACCTTACTGGGGGATACAAGAACTTTGACAGCACAACTCTTCTTT.

For this clone: With a far larger clone one base away, a read error is the likely cause. The V gene is TRDV1, the J gene TRDJ2; 10 bases match TRDD3. The J gene, left out of TCRdb, was set here by checking the DNA against germline. The CDR3 has 22 residues. Trimming cost V 1 base and J 0 bases; bases outside gene matches: 17. Germline-derived CDR1 and CDR2 are TSWWSYY and QGS. The CDR3: CALGERILGDTHRRALTAQLFF. The CDR3, as DNA: TGTGCTCTTGGGGAACGGATATTGGGGGATACCCATAGGAGGGCTTTGACAGCACAACTCTTCTTT.

This clone is large (0.1 to 1%) in the sample. This chain joins TRDV1 and TRDJ2; 10 nucleotides line up with TRDD3. V trimming: 4 bases; J trimming: 4 bases; junction bases outside the gene matches: 21. This CDR3 comprises 21 residues. The germline V gene encodes CDR1 TSWWSYY and CDR2 QGS. CDR3 sequence reads: CALGVPLPKGMGDTETAQLFF. CDR3 DNA sequence: TGTGCTCTTGGGGTTCCCCTTCCTAAGGGAATGGGGGATACTGAGACAGCACAACTCTTCTTT.

About this clone itself: A far bigger clonotype differs at one base, so this is likely a read error. The genes are TRDV1 and TRDJ1; 10 nucleotides align to TRDD3. The J gene is absent in TCRdb and was assigned here via DNA matching to germline. In germline, CDR1 is TSWWSYY, CDR2 QGS. CDR3 length: 17 residues. Written as DNA, the CDR3 is TGTGCTCTCGGGGAAGGGGGATACGGGGGGTACACCGATAAACTCATCTTT. As protein: CALGEGGYGGYTDKLIF.

This clone is deemed large. This chain connects TRDV2 to TRDJ3, with D maybe TRDD3 (6 bases). From germline, CDR1 is GEAIGNYY and CDR2 EKD. The CDR3 runs to 18 residues. Trimming took 0 bases from V and 0 from J, leaving 11 bases between them. The CDR3 DNA is TGTGCCTGTGACACCTGGGGATCCAGCTCCTGGGACACCCGACAGATGTTTTTC. This translates into CACDTWGSSSWDTRQMFF.

In its sample, this clone was seen a few times. This likely reflects a read error, since a far larger clone is one base away. Other DNA sequences in this sample translate to the same CDR3. The chain recombines TRDV2 with TRDJ1; 13 bases are a match to TRDD3. The CDR3 runs 15 residues. Trimming at V came to 0 bases and at J to 14 bases, leaving 11 bases not matched to a gene. Per germline, CDR1 GEAIGNYY and CDR2 EKD. The CDR3 nucleotides are TGTGCCTGTGACACCGCCAACTGGGGGATACGAAGACTAATCTTT. Its translation: CACDTANWGIRRLIF.

As regards this clone: This likely traces to a read error, being one base from a far larger clone. This chain links TRDV1 with TRDJ1; the D gene is possibly TRDD3 (8 bases). The J gene is absent in TCRdb and was assigned here via DNA matching to germline. The CDR3 contains 29 residues. Trimming removed 0 bases from V and 3 bases from J, with 53 bases in between. Germline V gives CDR1 TSWWSYY, CDR2 QGS. As DNA, the CDR3 is TGTGCTCTTGGGGAACTTCCCAGCGAGTCCATTCCTACAAGCTTCGGACTGGGGGCTTACCATCTGTACGCCGATAAACTCATCTTT. Residues: CALGELPSESIPTSFGLGAYHLYADKLIF.

This clone qualifies as large. J is TRDJ1 and V is TRDV1; 11 positions agree with TRDD3. The J segment lost 2 bases and the V segment lost 5 bases, leaving 22 bases of the junction unmatched. This CDR3 spans 21 amino acids. CDR1 is TSWWSYY, CDR2 QGS, per germline. CDR3 sequence (DNA): TGTGCTCTTGGGCATTTATTTCCTAGGCGTACTGGGGGATATGGTACCGATAAACTCATCTTT. Translation gives CALGHLFPRRTGGYGTDKLIF.

This clone showed up just once. This likely reflects a read error, since a far larger clone is one base away. In the same sample, other DNA sequences code for this CDR3. V gene TRDV1 combines with J gene TRDJ1; possible D gene TRDD3, 6 bases. In the absence of a J gene in TCRdb, the DNA was matched to germline to assign it here. Germline CDR1 reads TSWWSYY; CDR2 reads QGS. This CDR3 comprises 19 residues. The CDR3 spells CALGEPAGRLGRYTDKLIF. The CDR3 bases are TGTGCTCTGGGGGAACCAGCCGGTAGGCTGGGGCGGTACACCGATAAACTCATCTTT.

Points on this clone: A read error likely explains this, since a far larger clone differs by one base. The chain is built from TRDV1 and TRDJ1; weak D call: TRDD2 (6 bases). Germline matching of the DNA provided the J gene here, since TCRdb leaves it blank. This CDR3 contains 21 residues. Germline CDR1 TSWWSYY, CDR2 QGS. V was cut by 0 bases and J by 0 bases, with 26 bases left in between. The CDR3 DNA sequence: TGTGCTCTTGGGGAACTTGCCGTCCTACGTGCGGGGGGGTTTTACACCGATAAACTCATCTTT. Translated: CALGELAVLRAGGFYTDKLIF.

About this clone itself: TCRdb has a much larger clone's protein, which differs at residue 6 from the translation of this DNA, likely because of a read error; what is shown is the protein translated from the DNA. The J gene is TRDJ1, the V gene TRDV2; D uncertain. TCRdb is silent on the J gene; assignment here came from matching the DNA to germline. The ends were cut back, 1 base at V and 2 bases at J, with 7 bases in the middle. The CDR3 has 13 amino acids. The germline V gene encodes CDR1 GEAIGNYY and CDR2 EKD. The CDR3 region is CACDTFGTDKLIF. In nucleotides, the CDR3 is TGTGCCTGTGACACATTTGGGACCGATAAACTCATCTTT.

For this clone: Only one base separates this from a far larger clonotype, so it likely reflects a read error. The sample carries other DNA sequences with the same CDR3. The chain uses TRDV1 and TRDJ1, with D possibly matching TRDD3 (8 bases). The J gene was missing in TCRdb and was found by matching the end of the DNA to germline. Germline-derived CDR1 and CDR2 are TSWWSYY and QGS. The CDR3 is 29 amino acids. In DNA form, the CDR3 reads TGTGCTCTTGGAGAACTTCCCAGCGAGTCCATTCCTACAAGCTTCGGACTGGGGGCTTACCATCTGTACACCGATAAACTCATCTTT. It encodes CALGELPSESIPTSFGLGAYHLYTDKLIF.

Concerning this clone itself: It is likely a read error: a sequence one base away is far more abundant. The J gene is TRDJ1, the V gene TRAV38-2/DV8; no firm D call. TCRdb offers no J gene call, so here the DNA was matched to germline to obtain one. V gave up 7 bases and J gave up 5 bases, with 18 bases separating them. Germline V gene sequence: CDR1 TSESDYY, CDR2 QEAYKQQN. This CDR3 spans 14 amino acids. CDR3 in DNA: TGTGCTTATTGGCATGATCACCCAACTGATAAACTCATCTTT. This gives the protein CAYWHDHPTDKLIF.

In regard to this clone: This likely stems from a read error, as it lies one base from a far larger clone. The same CDR3 arises from other DNA sequences in this sample as well. The J gene is TRDJ2, the V gene TRDV2; 8 bases fit TRDD3. TCRdb records no J gene; here it was assigned by comparing the DNA to germline. The CDR3 contains 14 residues. Germline CDR1 is GEAIGNYY and CDR2 is EKD. The V and J ends lost 7 bases and 1 base, in that order; junction bases with no gene match: 4. In DNA form, the CDR3 reads TGTGCCTGCGACCTGGGGGATTTGACAGCACAACTCTTCTTT. Protein product: CACDLGDLTAQLFF.